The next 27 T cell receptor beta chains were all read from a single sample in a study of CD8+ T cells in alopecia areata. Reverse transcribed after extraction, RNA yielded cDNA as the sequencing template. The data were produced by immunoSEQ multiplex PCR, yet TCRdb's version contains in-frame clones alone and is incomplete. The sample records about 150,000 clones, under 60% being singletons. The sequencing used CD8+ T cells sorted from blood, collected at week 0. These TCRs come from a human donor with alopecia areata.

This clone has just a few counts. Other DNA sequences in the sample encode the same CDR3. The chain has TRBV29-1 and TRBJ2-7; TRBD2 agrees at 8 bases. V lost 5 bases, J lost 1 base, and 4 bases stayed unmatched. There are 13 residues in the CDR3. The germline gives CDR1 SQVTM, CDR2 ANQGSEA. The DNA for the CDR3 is TGCAGCGTTCTTAGCGGGGATTCCTACGAGCAGTACTTC. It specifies CSVLSGDSYEQYF.

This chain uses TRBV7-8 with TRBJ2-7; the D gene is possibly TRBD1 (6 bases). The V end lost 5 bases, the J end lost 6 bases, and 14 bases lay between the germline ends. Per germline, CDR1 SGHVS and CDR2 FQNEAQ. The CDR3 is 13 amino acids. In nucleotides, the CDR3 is TGTGCCAGCAGCCCGAACGACAGGCGCGAGCAGTACTTC. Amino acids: CASSPNDRREQYF.

This CDR3 is CASRPGGAGGYTF. The CDR3 DNA is TGTGCCAGCAGGCCTGGGGGGGCTGGTGGCTACACCTTC. The chain recombines TRBV5-6 with TRBJ1-2, with D tentatively TRBD1 (6 bases). This CDR3 region has 13 residues. Germline V gives CDR1 SGHDT, CDR2 YYEEEE. Trimming removed 5 bases at V and 7 bases at J, with 15 bases between.

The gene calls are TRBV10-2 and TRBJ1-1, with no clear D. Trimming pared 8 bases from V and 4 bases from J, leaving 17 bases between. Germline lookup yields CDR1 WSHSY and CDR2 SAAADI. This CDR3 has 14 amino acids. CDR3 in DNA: TGCGCCAGCCGCACAGTGGAGGCCCTCACTGAAGCTTTCTTT. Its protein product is CASRTVEALTEAFF.

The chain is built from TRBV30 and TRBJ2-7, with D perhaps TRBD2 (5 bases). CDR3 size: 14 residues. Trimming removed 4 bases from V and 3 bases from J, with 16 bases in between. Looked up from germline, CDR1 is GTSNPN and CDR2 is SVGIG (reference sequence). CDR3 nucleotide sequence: TGTGCCTGGAACCAGGACTCAAAGGACTACGAGCAGTACTTC. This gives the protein CAWNQDSKDYEQYF.

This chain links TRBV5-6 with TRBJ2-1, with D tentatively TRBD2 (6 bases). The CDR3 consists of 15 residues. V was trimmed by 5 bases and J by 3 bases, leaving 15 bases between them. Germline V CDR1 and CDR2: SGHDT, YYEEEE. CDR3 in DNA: TGTGCCAGCAGTACGTGGGCCGGGGGCTACAATGAGCAGTTCTTC. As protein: CASSTWAGGYNEQFF.

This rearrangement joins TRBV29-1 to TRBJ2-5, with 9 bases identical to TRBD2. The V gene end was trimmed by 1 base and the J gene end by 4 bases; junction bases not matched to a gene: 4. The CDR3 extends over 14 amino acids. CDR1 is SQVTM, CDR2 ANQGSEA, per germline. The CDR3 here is CSVEGLGLAETQYF. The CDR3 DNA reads TGCAGCGTTGAAGGATTGGGACTAGCAGAGACCCAGTACTTC.

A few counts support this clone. The CDR3 loop is CAISDSLRDTQYF. CDR3 nucleotides: TGTGCCATCAGTGATTCCCTGAGGGATACGCAGTATTTT. The rearrangement uses TRBV10-3 and TRBJ2-3; D not certain. The CDR3 covers 13 residues. Per the germline V gene, CDR1 is ENHRY and CDR2 is SYGVKD. With 3 bases removed from V and 6 bases from J, the gap between germline ends came to 10 bases.

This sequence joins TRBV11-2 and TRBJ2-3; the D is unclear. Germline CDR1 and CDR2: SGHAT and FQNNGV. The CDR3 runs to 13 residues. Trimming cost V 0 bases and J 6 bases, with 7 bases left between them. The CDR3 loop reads CASSLEHLDTQYF. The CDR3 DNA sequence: TGTGCCAGCAGCTTAGAGCACTTGGATACGCAGTATTTT.

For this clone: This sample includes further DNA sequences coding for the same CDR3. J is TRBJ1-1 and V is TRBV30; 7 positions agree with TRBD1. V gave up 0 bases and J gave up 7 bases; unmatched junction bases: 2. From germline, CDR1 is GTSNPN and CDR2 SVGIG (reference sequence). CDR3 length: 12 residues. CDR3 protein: CAWSVGDSEAFF. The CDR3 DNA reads TGTGCCTGGAGTGTGGGGGACAGTGAAGCTTTCTTT.

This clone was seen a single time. The CDR3 DNA reads TGCAGCGTTGAAGGTCTAGGAGATGGCTACACCTTC. Encoded protein: CSVEGLGDGYTF. The rearrangement uses TRBV29-1 and TRBJ1-2; D remains unclear. There are 12 residues in the CDR3. Trimming took 1 base from V and 6 from J, leaving 9 bases between them. The germline V gene encodes CDR1 SQVTM and CDR2 ANQGSEA.

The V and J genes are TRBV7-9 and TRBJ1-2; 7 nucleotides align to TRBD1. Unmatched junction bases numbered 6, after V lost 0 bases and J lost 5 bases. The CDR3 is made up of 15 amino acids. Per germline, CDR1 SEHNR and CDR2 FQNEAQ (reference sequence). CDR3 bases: TGTGCCAGCAGCTTAGCCATTCCAGGGGGGTATGGCTACACCTTC. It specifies CASSLAIPGGYGYTF.

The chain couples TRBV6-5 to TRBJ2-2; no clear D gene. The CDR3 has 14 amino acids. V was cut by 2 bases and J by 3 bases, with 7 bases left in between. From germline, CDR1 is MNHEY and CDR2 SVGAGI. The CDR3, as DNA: TGTGCCAGCAGTTACAGGGTGGACACCGGGGAGCTGTTTTTT. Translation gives CASSYRVDTGELFF.

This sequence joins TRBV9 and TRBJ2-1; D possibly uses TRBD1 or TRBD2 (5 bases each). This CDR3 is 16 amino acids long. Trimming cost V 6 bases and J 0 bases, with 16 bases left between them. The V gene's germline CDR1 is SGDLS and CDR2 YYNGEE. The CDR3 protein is CASTVTGTSSYNEQFF. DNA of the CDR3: TGTGCCAGCACCGTTACCGGGACCTCCTCCTACAATGAGCAGTTCTTC.

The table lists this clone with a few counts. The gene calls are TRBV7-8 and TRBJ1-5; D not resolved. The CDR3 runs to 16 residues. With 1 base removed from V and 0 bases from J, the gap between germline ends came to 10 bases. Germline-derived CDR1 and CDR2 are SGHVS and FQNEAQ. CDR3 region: CASSLGGSYSNQPQHF. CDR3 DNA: TGTGCCAGCAGCTTAGGAGGAAGCTATAGCAATCAGCCCCAGCATTTT.

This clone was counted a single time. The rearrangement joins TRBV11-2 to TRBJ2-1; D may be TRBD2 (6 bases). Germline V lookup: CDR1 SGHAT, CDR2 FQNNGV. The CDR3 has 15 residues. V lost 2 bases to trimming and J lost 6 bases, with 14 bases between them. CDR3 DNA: TGTGCCAGCAGCTTATCCTGGGAGGTCGGCAATGAGCAGTTCTTC. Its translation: CASSLSWEVGNEQFF.

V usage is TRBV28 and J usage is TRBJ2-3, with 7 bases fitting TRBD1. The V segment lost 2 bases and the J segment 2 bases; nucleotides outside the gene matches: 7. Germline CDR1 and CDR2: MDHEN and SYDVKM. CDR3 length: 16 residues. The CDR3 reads CASSLLQGRHTDTQYF. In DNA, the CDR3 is TGTGCCAGCAGTTTACTACAGGGGCGCCACACAGATACGCAGTATTTT.

The CDR3 sequence: CASSFGQGPYNEQFF. CDR3 coding DNA: TGTGCCAGCAGCTTCGGACAAGGTCCCTACAATGAGCAGTTCTTC. This chain links TRBV13 with TRBJ2-1; TRBD1 is a possible D gene (5 bases). Trimming shortened V by 3 bases and J by 2 bases, and 11 bases separated the two germline ends. The CDR3 loop spans 15 amino acids. Per germline, CDR1 PRHDT and CDR2 FYEKMQ (reference sequence).

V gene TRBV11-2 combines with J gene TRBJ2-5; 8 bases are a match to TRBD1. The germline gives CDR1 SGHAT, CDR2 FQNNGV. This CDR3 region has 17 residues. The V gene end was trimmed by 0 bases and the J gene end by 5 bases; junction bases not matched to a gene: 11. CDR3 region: CASSLDPGGKAGETQYF. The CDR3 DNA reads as TGTGCCAGCAGCTTAGATCCAGGGGGCAAGGCTGGGGAGACCCAGTACTTC.

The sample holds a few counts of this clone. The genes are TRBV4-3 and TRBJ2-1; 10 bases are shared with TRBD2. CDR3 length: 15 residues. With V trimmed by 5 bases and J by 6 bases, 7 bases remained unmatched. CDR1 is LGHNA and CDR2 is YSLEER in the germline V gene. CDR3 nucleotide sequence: TGCGCCAGCAGCTTCGGGACTAGCGAATCCAATGAGCAGTTCTTC. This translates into CASSFGTSESNEQFF.

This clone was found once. The CDR3 sequence: CASSEYEAEETQYF. CDR3 bases: TGTGCCAGCAGTGAATATGAGGCAGAAGAGACCCAGTACTTC. J is TRBJ2-5 and V is TRBV25-1; D ambiguous. This CDR3 spans 14 amino acids. Trimming stripped 0 bases from V and 3 bases from J, with 8 bases between. Germline V lookup: CDR1 MGHDK, CDR2 SYGVNS.

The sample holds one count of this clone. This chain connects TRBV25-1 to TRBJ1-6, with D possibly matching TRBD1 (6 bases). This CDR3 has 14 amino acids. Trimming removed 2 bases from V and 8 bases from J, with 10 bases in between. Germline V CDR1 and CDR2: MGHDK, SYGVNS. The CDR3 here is CASSEGQRDSPLHF. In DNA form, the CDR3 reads TGTGCCAGCAGTGAAGGACAGAGGGATTCACCCCTCCACTTT.

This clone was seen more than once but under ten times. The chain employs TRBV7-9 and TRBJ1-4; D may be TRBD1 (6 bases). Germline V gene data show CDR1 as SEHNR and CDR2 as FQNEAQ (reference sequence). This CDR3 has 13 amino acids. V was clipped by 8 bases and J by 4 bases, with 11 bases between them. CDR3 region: CASGRTDNEKLFF. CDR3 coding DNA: TGTGCCAGCGGCAGGACAGATAATGAAAAACTGTTTTTT.

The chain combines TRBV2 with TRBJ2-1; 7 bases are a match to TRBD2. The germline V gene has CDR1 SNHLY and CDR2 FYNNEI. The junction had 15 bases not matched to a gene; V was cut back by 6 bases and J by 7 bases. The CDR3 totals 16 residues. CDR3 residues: CASRSGGEGRMNEQFF. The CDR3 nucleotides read TGTGCCAGCAGGTCAGGCGGGGAGGGGCGGATGAATGAGCAGTTCTTC.

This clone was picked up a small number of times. DNA for the CDR3: TGTGCCAGCAGCTTAGCCCTGGGGACGGGAGATACGCAGTATTTT. This encodes CASSLALGTGDTQYF. The chain joins TRBV11-2 to TRBJ2-3; D possibly uses TRBD1 or TRBD2 (5 bases each). The CDR3 runs 15 residues. Trimming stripped 1 base from V and 5 bases from J, with 13 bases between. From germline, CDR1 is SGHAT and CDR2 FQNNGV. The variable domain in full, with the rest retrieved from reference TRBV11-2 and TRBJ2-3, is EAGVAQSPRYKIIEKRQSVAFWCNPISGHATLYWYQQILGQGPKLLIQFQNNGVVDDSQLPKDRFSAERLKGVDSTLKIQPAKLEDSAVYLCASSLALGTGDTQYFGPGTRLTVL.

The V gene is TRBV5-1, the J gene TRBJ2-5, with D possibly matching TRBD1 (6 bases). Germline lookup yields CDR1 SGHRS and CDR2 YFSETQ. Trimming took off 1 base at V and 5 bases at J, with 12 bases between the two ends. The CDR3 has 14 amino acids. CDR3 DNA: TGCGCCAGCAGCTTGATTGGGGGCTTGGAGACCCAGTACTTC. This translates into CASSLIGGLETQYF.

The CDR3 protein is CSARVQGRQHF. CDR3 in DNA: TGCAGTGCTAGAGTACAGGGTAGACAGCATTTT. The chain has TRBV20-1 and TRBJ1-5; weak D call: TRBD1 (6 bases). V lost 1 base and J 13 bases, leaving 11 bases between the germline ends. CDR3 size: 11 residues. CDR1 and CDR2 (germline): DFQATT, SNEGSKA (reference sequence).